The 9 T cell receptor beta chains in this list originate from one sample, sequenced in a study of cytomegalovirus exposure and HLA in healthy donors. The repertoire was sequenced with immunoSEQ multiplex PCR; TCRdb's copy has only in-frame clones and lacks some. The sample contains some 150,000 clones, 85% to 90% of which appear only once. The sequencing sample was made of PBMCs. These receptors were taken from a woman in her twenties or thirties in good health and CMV-seropositive.

CDR3 nucleotides: TGTGCCAGCAGTTACGCTACAGGGGGCGTAAACATTCAGTACTTC. It codes for CASSYATGGVNIQYF. This rearrangement joins TRBV6-6 to TRBJ2-4; 9 bases align to TRBD1. Germline CDR1 MNHNY, CDR2 SVGAGI (reference sequence). Trimming at V came to 2 bases and at J to 6 bases, leaving 5 bases not matched to a gene. The CDR3 is made up of 15 amino acids.

This chain connects TRBV6-1 to TRBJ2-7; tentative D call: TRBD2 (5 bases). CDR1 MNHNS and CDR2 SASEGT come from the germline V gene. The CDR3 is made up of 15 amino acids. Trimming left V 6 bases short and J 0 bases short, with 15 bases between. In DNA, the CDR3 is TGTGCCAGCAGGAGGGTCCCGAGGGACTCCTACGAGCAGTACTTC. This codes for CASRRVPRDSYEQYF.

The V gene is TRBV6-5, the J gene TRBJ2-7, with D possibly matching TRBD2 (5 bases). V was shortened by 6 bases and J by 3 bases, with 6 bases between the two germline ends. Germline CDR1 and CDR2: MNHEY and SVGAGI. The CDR3 totals 11 residues. The CDR3 is CASRLVYEQYF. For the CDR3, the DNA is TGTGCCAGCAGACTAGTCTACGAGCAGTACTTC.

This clone has a single count. This chain uses TRBV28 with TRBJ2-6, with D maybe TRBD1 (6 bases). V shed 2 bases and J shed 4 bases, with 9 bases lying between them. This CDR3 comprises 15 residues. Germline-derived CDR1 and CDR2 are MDHEN and SYDVKM. CDR3 loop: CASSLTGTGANVLTF. CDR3 sequence (DNA): TGTGCCAGCAGTTTAACAGGGACCGGGGCCAACGTCCTGACTTTC.

This chain connects TRBV7-2 to TRBJ2-7; D possibly corresponds to TRBD2 (5 bases). Trimming took 5 bases from V and 6 from J, leaving 26 bases between them. The CDR3 runs to 17 residues. CDR1 SGHTA and CDR2 FQGNSA come from the germline V gene. The CDR3 DNA follows: TGTGCCAGCAGCCCAAGGACTCCCCTGAGGGTTGGTCTCGAGCAGTACTTC. It is translated as CASSPRTPLRVGLEQYF.

This clone showed up just once. This sequence joins TRBV5-8 and TRBJ2-7; a possible D gene is TRBD1 (5 bases). Germline CDR1 and CDR2: SGHTS and YDEGEE. The CDR3 is made up of 15 amino acids. Trimming removed 0 bases from V and 3 bases from J, with 13 bases in between. CDR3 sequence reads: CASSLVTQGDYEQYF. The CDR3 DNA sequence: TGTGCCAGCAGCTTGGTAACCCAGGGCGACTACGAGCAGTACTTC.

V and J are TRBV28 and TRBJ2-5; 9 bases match TRBD1. CDR1 is MDHEN, CDR2 SYDVKM, per germline. The CDR3 covers 15 residues. V lost 6 bases, J lost 5 bases, and 10 bases stayed unmatched. CDR3 amino acids: CASSRGQGMSETQYF. CDR3 coding DNA: TGTGCCAGCAGCCGCGGACAGGGGATGAGTGAGACCCAGTACTTC.

The chain joins TRBV28 to TRBJ2-7; TRBD1 matches 7 bases. V was clipped by 3 bases and J by 5 bases; unmatched bases: 7. CDR3 size: 14 residues. Germline CDR1 is MDHEN and CDR2 is SYDVKM. This CDR3 is CASSLGQRANEQYF. In DNA, the CDR3 is TGTGCCAGCAGTTTGGGACAGAGGGCAAACGAGCAGTACTTC.

V usage is TRBV27 and J usage is TRBJ2-1; TRBD2 matches at 12 bases. Germline loops: CDR1 MNHEY, CDR2 SMNVEV (reference sequence). V was pared by 6 bases and J by 0 bases, with 12 bases of the junction left unmatched. The CDR3 length is 19 residues. CDR3 DNA: TGTGCCAGCAGCTCCGGGACTAGCGGGCCGACCGCCTCCTACAATGAGCAGTTCTTC. It translates to CASSSGTSGPTASYNEQFF.